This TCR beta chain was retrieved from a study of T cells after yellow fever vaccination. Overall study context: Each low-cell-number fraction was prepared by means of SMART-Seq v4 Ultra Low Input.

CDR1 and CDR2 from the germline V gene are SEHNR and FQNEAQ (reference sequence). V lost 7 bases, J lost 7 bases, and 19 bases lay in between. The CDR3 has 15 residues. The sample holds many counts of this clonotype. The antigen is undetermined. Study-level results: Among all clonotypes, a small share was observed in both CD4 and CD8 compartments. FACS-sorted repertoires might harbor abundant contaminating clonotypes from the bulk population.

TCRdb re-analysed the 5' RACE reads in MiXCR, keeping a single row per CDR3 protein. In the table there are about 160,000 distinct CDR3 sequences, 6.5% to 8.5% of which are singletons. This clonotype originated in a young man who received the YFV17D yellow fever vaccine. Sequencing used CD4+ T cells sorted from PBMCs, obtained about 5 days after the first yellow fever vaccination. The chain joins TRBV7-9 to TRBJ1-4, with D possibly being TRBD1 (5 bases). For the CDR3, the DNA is TGTGCCAGCACCCCCCCGGGGGGATCGCGTGAAAAACTGTTTTTT. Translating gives CASTPPGGSREKLFF.